This T cell receptor (beta chain) was obtained from a study of T cells in Graves' hyperthyroidism and ophthalmopathy. Across the whole study: Blood from the periphery was taken at initial diagnosis, before any treatment.

Study conclusions and caveats: Most thyroid-expanded clonotypes above 0.001 were also found in blood.

RNA transcripts provided the source from which TCR beta CDR3 regions were amplified. The TCR CDR3 was amplified in a first-round RT-PCR using the HTBI primer set. TCRdb itself ran the multiplex PCR reads through MiXCR, one entry per CDR3 protein. The sample gives about 620,000 distinct CDR3 sequences, around 15% of which show up once; 3.5% to 4% is in the top ten. This clonotype was seen ten or more times. Antigen unknown. Patients aged 18 to 65 had newly diagnosed hyperthyroidism lasting under 2 months. Patients were excluded for uncontrolled infection, other autoimmune disease, pregnancy or lactation. The clonotype comes from a woman between 25 and 40 years old with Graves' hyperthyroidism. Sequenced material: blood.

CDR3 DNA sequence: TGTGCCAGCAGTCAACCCGGACCCTCCAATCAGCCCCAGCATTTT. This codes for CASSQPGPSNQPQHF. V usage is TRBV6-2 or TRBV6-3 and J usage is TRBJ1-5; D gene uncertain. The ends were cut back, 5 bases at V and 3 bases at J, with 14 bases in the middle. This CDR3 is 15 amino acids long. The germline CDR1 and CDR2 sequences are MNHEY and SVGEGT.